This TCR beta chain was recorded in a study of identifying expanded T cells in peripheral blood. Findings and caveats of the study: Technical replicates showed around 1.3 changed clones; roughly two weeks about 16.4; four weeks 19. Clone count variance between roughly two-week samples rose with total template count.

The table came from immunoSEQ multiplex PCR; TCRdb's copy has only in-frame clones and leaves some out. The data show around 99,000 clones, less than 90% seen once. No infections or other immune events were documented during collection. About this clone: Its antigen is not known.

The CDR3 runs to 14 residues. In germline, CDR1 is LNHDA, CDR2 SQIVND (reference sequence). The trim removed 6 bases at V and 7 bases at J, leaving 5 bases unmatched. Sequenced input: blood. The TCR sequence derives from a person between 18 and 75 years old in good health. The J gene is TRBJ2-2, the V gene TRBV19; 10 positions agree with TRBD1. CDR3 sequence (DNA): TGTGCCAGTAGCCGACAGGGGGCGGTCGGGGAGCTGTTTTTT. Amino acid sequence: CASSRQGAVGELFF.